This TCR beta chain was sequenced in a study of beta chain features in type 1 diabetes. Investigators reverse transcribed all isolated RNA, so they sequenced expressed TCRB transcripts. Some clones are missing from TCRdb's copy, which holds only in-frame ones; the method was immunoSEQ multiplex PCR. Of some 120,000 clones in the sample, approximately 15% are singletons; the top ten hold approximately 2.5%. The CDR3 contains 14 residues. Germline V CDR1 and CDR2: KGHSH, LQKENI. The ends were cut back, 2 bases at V and 5 bases at J, with 10 bases in the middle. Study-wide results and limits: TCRB CDR3s were moderately but significantly shorter in Type 1 diabetes patients in all four CD4+ subsets.

This clone has just a few counts. The antigen is not known. This TCR derives from a man younger than 35 with type 1 diabetes. Sample: central memory CD4+ T cells from blood. The chain joins TRBV18 to TRBJ2-1; D gene uncertain. The CDR3 region is CASSPSQRHNEQFF. CDR3 in DNA: TGTGCCAGCTCACCAAGCCAGCGTCACAATGAGCAGTTCTTC.